Below are 15 T cell receptor beta chains sequenced from a single sample in a study of cytomegalovirus exposure and HLA in healthy donors. The PCR contained 60 Vbeta and 13 Jbeta primers. Sequenced by immunoSEQ multiplex PCR; TCRdb stores in-frame clones only, minus some. Of 85,000 to 95,000 clones detected, 65% to 75% appear once; the ten largest clones hold approximately 20%. What was sequenced was PBMCs. These TCRs come from a man aged 25-40 years in good health and CMV-seropositive.

The genes are TRBV4-2 and TRBJ2-3, with D tentatively TRBD2 (5 bases). The CDR3 spans 16 residues. Per germline, CDR1 LGHNA and CDR2 YNFKEQ. Trimming took 8 bases from V and 0 from J, leaving 18 bases between them. The CDR3 region has the DNA TGTGCCAGCCGATCCCAAGCGGCCCGGAGCACAGATACGCAGTATTTT. Translating it yields CASRSQAARSTDTQYF.

The V gene is TRBV27, the J gene TRBJ1-5; unclear D gene. CDR3 length: 13 residues. Trimming took 4 bases from V and 9 from J, leaving 13 bases between them. Germline CDR1 is MNHEY and CDR2 is SMNVEV (reference sequence). The CDR3 reads CASSWTPSGPQHF. In DNA, the CDR3 is TGTGCCAGCAGTTGGACTCCCTCCGGGCCCCAGCATTTT.

The rearrangement uses TRBV9 and TRBJ2-3; the match to TRBD2 covers 10 bases. CDR1 SGDLS and CDR2 YYNGEE come from the germline V gene. The ends lost 2 bases at V and 1 base at J; junction bases unmatched: 7. This CDR3 has 17 amino acids. The CDR3 DNA reads as TGTGCCAGCAGCGTGGAACTAGCGGGGCACGGCACAGATACGCAGTATTTT. As protein: CASSVELAGHGTDTQYF.

The chain has TRBV19 and TRBJ1-1; no reliable D call. The CDR3 consists of 13 residues. The germline V gene has CDR1 LNHDA and CDR2 SQIVND (reference sequence). The ends were cut back, 3 bases at V and 5 bases at J, with 10 bases in the middle. CDR3 residues: CASSIRQTTEAFF. The CDR3 DNA is TGTGCCAGTAGTATTCGACAAACTACTGAAGCTTTCTTT.

With respect to this clone: The sample has other DNA sequences that encode this CDR3 too. V is TRBV5-1 and J is TRBJ2-1, with a weak D call TRBD2 (5 bases). The CDR3 is 14 amino acids. The germline V gene has CDR1 SGHRS and CDR2 YFSETQ. V lost 4 bases and J 4 bases, leaving 12 bases between the germline ends. The CDR3: CASSASGGYNEQFF. CDR3 in DNA: TGCGCCAGCAGCGCCTCGGGCGGGTACAATGAGCAGTTCTTC.

The chain links TRBV4-1 to TRBJ2-3; 8 positions agree with TRBD1. The CDR3 sequence is 15 residues long. Germline V gene lookup returns CDR1 MGHRA and CDR2 YSYEKL. V lost 0 bases to trimming and J lost 4 bases; unmatched junction nucleotides: 3. CDR3 amino acids: CASSQDEGQADTQYF. Here the CDR3 DNA reads TGCGCCAGCAGCCAAGATGAGGGACAGGCAGATACGCAGTATTTT.

This chain uses TRBV6-6 with TRBJ1-6; no clear D. Trimming shortened V by 2 bases and J by 6 bases, and 8 bases separated the two germline ends. This CDR3 region has 14 residues. The germline V gene has CDR1 MNHNY and CDR2 SVGAGI (reference sequence). CDR3 loop: CASSYGEGNSPLHF. In DNA form, the CDR3 reads TGTGCCAGCAGTTACGGGGAGGGTAATTCACCCCTCCACTTT.

J is TRBJ2-7 and V is TRBV6-1; D may be TRBD1 (5 bases). CDR1 is MNHNS and CDR2 is SASEGT in the germline V gene. This CDR3 spans 12 amino acids. The V and J ends lost 9 bases and 4 bases respectively, with 13 bases between them. CDR3 DNA sequence: TGTGCCAGTCCGTCTGGGGCTTACGAGCAGTACTTC. It encodes CASPSGAYEQYF.

This chain connects TRBV7-9 to TRBJ1-2; a weak D match, TRBD1 (5 bases). Trimming pared 1 base from V and 4 bases from J, leaving 10 bases between. The CDR3 has 14 residues. Germline CDR1 and CDR2: SEHNR and FQNEAQ (reference sequence). The CDR3 nucleotides read TGTGCCAGCAGCTTAGGCGGGGGAGGCTATGGCTACACCTTC. Encoded protein: CASSLGGGGYGYTF.

This clone was seen only a few times. This chain links TRBV27 with TRBJ2-1, with 16 bases lining up with TRBD2. V was clipped by 0 bases and J by 10 bases; unmatched bases: 3. Germline-derived CDR1 and CDR2 are MNHEY and SMNVEV (reference sequence). The CDR3 totals 16 residues. In nucleotides, the CDR3 is TGTGCCAGCAGTTTATCCCCGGGACTAGCGGGAGGGGAGCAGTTCTTC. Translation: CASSLSPGLAGGEQFF.

CDR3 in DNA: TGCGCCAGCAGCCAAGCCGCCAGTTCCTACGAGCAGTACTTC. Translation: CASSQAASSYEQYF. The rearrangement joins TRBV4-3 to TRBJ2-7; no reliable D call. The CDR3 contains 14 residues. From germline, CDR1 is LGHNA and CDR2 YSLEER. Trimming cost V 1 base and J 1 base, with 8 bases left between them.

V and J are TRBV5-6 and TRBJ2-5; 9 bases are a match to TRBD1. Germline CDR1 SGHDT, CDR2 YYEEEE. Trimming cost V 2 bases and J 5 bases; bases outside gene matches: 4. The CDR3 length is 14 residues. DNA for the CDR3: TGTGCCAGCAGCTTTTCCGGGACAGGGGAGACCCAGTACTTC. It is translated as CASSFSGTGETQYF.

V and J are TRBV10-1 and TRBJ2-7; TRBD1 aligns across 9 bases. V dropped 3 bases and J dropped 6; count of bases not matched to a gene: 9. The CDR3 spans 15 residues. Germline lookup yields CDR1 WNHNN and CDR2 SYGVQD (reference sequence). The CDR3: CASSESGTGKFEQYF. The CDR3 bases are TGCGCCAGCAGTGAATCCGGGACAGGGAAGTTCGAGCAGTACTTC.

The chain links TRBV7-9 to TRBJ2-7; possible D gene TRBD1, 7 bases. Germline CDR1 reads SEHNR; CDR2 reads FQNEAQ (reference sequence). The CDR3 is 13 amino acids. Trimming stripped 0 bases from V and 7 bases from J, with 10 bases between. The CDR3 here is CASSLAPGGEQYF. In DNA form, the CDR3 reads TGTGCCAGCAGCTTAGCGCCAGGGGGGGAGCAGTACTTC.

This clone was picked up one time. The chain links TRBV6-1 to TRBJ1-1; 9 bases are a match to TRBD1. The V gene end was trimmed by 7 bases and the J gene end by 1 base; junction bases not matched to a gene: 7. Germline values: CDR1 MNHNS, CDR2 SASEGT. This CDR3 has 15 amino acids. The CDR3 DNA follows: TGTGCCAGCACCACACCGACAGGGGGGAACACTGAAGCTTTCTTT. As protein: CASTTPTGGNTEAFF.